This T cell receptor (beta chain) appears in the sequencing data of a study of PD-L1 blockade in urothelial cancer (dated by TCRdb to 2017 to 2019). Study-level background: Therapy was started in the mid-2010s for all patients, and atezolizumab 1,200 mg was administered intravenously every 3 weeks. About 90% of the roughly 30 patients were males with bladder-origin urothelial cancer, and 18 of 29 reported a prior smoking history. An ECOG performance status of 0 or 1 was recorded for the patients, and 0 to 3 prior chemotherapy regimens had been received by the patients. Blood samples were analyzed at 3 weeks after treatment start (second dose) and at 6 weeks after treatment start. A median of roughly 140,000 T cells and some 90,000 unique TCRs was obtained from blood samples, and a median clonality of approximately 0.08 was observed. The study was an exploratory multi-omic analysis of somatic, immune and clinical correlates of response to PD-L1 blockade with atezolizumab in urothelial cancer. Pretreatment tumor samples, along with matched peripheral blood collected serially before and after atezolizumab treatment, underwent TCR sequencing. Durable clinical benefit was defined as a progression-free survival longer than 6 months, and TCR features were additionally tested against progression-free survival and overall survival. Whole exome sequencing and RNA sequencing of pretreatment tumors were performed alongside TCR sequencing in the same patients. Durable clinical benefit was achieved by nine patients but not by the remaining 20. Pretreatment blood TCR-seq was available for around 29 patients, at least one posttreatment blood collection was obtained for 24 patients, and tumor TCR-seq was available for 24 patients.

As to this clone: Which antigen it targets is not known. Base qualities were left out, and no much larger clone turns up one base away.

A cohort of roughly 30 patients with locally advanced or metastatic urothelial carcinoma, treated at Memorial Sloan Kettering on a trial protocol, was included. Peripheral blood mononuclear cells were collected pretreatment and during treatment, at between 1 and 8 total time points per patient. The Qiagen DNeasy Blood extraction kit was used to purify genomic DNA from total PBMCs and from tumor samples. PBMCs were collected pretreatment and during treatment and were isolated and stored as previously described. What the study reported, not specific to this receptor: Because of the small sample size (n of about 30) and the many exploratory analyses performed, the results are intended to be regarded as hypothesis-generating. Improved progression-free and overall survival was found to be associated with pretreatment peripheral blood TCR clonality below the median. Greater expansion of tumor-associated TCR clones in peripheral blood 3 weeks after the start of treatment was observed in patients with durable benefit (n of about 21, p = 0.022).

Each PCR received spiked-in synthetic TCR analog templates so that absolute template abundance could be estimated from read counts. TCRbeta CDR3 regions were amplified from genomic DNA with bias-controlled V and J gene primers using the immunoSEQ assay. Sequencing of rearranged TCRbeta segments was done at approximately 20X coverage. In the source study's methods: Sequencing errors were corrected by clustering, and CDR3s were annotated against IMGT so that V, D and J genes could be assigned. Out-of-frame and stop-codon sequences were excluded, and only productive TCRbeta rearrangements were used in downstream analyses. To compute clonality, Shannon entropy was normalized by the log of the number of unique productive sequences and then subtracted from one. Clones differing between time points or between blood and tumor were identified using Fisher's exact test with Benjamini-Hochberg correction, with an adjusted p below 0.01 applied as the threshold. The table was pulled from immuneACCESS by TCRdb, which kept in-frame rearrangements only. Such tables lose some clones; where checked, under half of the loss comes from unresolved V genes, and the rest has no known cause. Clonal size and the V and J genes are those of that table, whereas D and trimming came from the DNA. Here the sample has roughly 48,000 clones; over 75% occur a single time. Roughly 5% of the sample comes from the top ten.

The germline V gene encodes CDR1 MDHEN and CDR2 SYDVKM. The germline ends are 9 bases apart after V is trimmed by 8 bases and J by 5 bases. The CDR3 runs 11 residues from the cysteine to the phenylalanine. Of the read, only the CDR3 DNA is kept; its 33 bases are in frame from base 1. This sequence was found in a man aged 35 to 55 with urothelial cancer. The rearranged chain carries TRBV28 and TRBJ1-2; the D gene is possibly TRBD1, with 5 bases matching. Sample: PBMCs, taken around atezolizumab (anti-PD-L1) treatment. The DNA sequence is TGTGCCAGCTCGGGGGAGTATGGCTACACCTTC. Translated, this is CASSGEYGYTF.